Below, 6 T cell receptor beta chains from the same sample are listed, as sequenced in a study of cytomegalovirus exposure and HLA in healthy donors. Vbeta (60) and Jbeta (13) primers were used in the PCR. Only in-frame clones appear in the TCRdb table, and some are missing; sequencing was by immunoSEQ multiplex PCR. The data contain some 120,000 clones, around 79% of them singletons. The material sequenced was PBMCs. The origin of the receptors is a woman aged 40 to 50 in good health and CMV-seronegative.

The chain combines TRBV28 with TRBJ1-5; no definite D call. There are 16 residues in the CDR3. Germline loops: CDR1 MDHEN, CDR2 SYDVKM. The V gene lost 2 bases and the J gene lost 1 base, with 12 bases spanning the gap. The CDR3 sequence is CASSLNRRGSNQPQHF. CDR3 bases: TGTGCCAGCAGTTTAAATCGGCGGGGAAGCAATCAGCCCCAGCATTTT.

The V gene is TRBV7-3, the J gene TRBJ2-5; a possible D gene is TRBD1 (5 bases). The germline V and J ends were trimmed by 2 bases and 5 bases, with 9 bases remaining between them. Germline V gene lookup returns CDR1 SGHTA and CDR2 FQGTGA. The CDR3 covers 13 residues. CDR3 sequence reads: CASSLVSGETQYF. In DNA form, the CDR3 reads TGTGCCAGCAGCTTAGTATCAGGGGAGACCCAGTACTTC.

The chain employs TRBV5-6 and TRBJ1-1, with D hard to call. CDR3 length: 17 residues. CDR1 is SGHDT, CDR2 YYEEEE, per germline. Trimming left V 0 bases short and J 5 bases short, with 20 bases between. DNA of the CDR3: TGTGCCAGCAGCTTGGCCTATGAGGTGACGGGAGGAACTGAAGCTTTCTTT. Its protein is CASSLAYEVTGGTEAFF. Looking up the rest from reference TRBV5-6 and TRBJ1-1 gives the full variable domain: DAGVTQSPTHLIKTRGQQVTLRCSPKSGHDTVSWYQQALGQGPQFIFQYYEEEERQRGNFPDRFSGHQFPNYSSELNVNALLLGDSALYLCASSLAYEVTGGTEAFFGQGTRLTVV.

This clone was seen a handful of times. This chain connects TRBV18 to TRBJ2-2; D not certain. The CDR3 extends over 16 amino acids. The germline gives CDR1 KGHSH, CDR2 LQKENI. V lost 1 base to trimming and J lost 7 bases, with 16 bases between them. The CDR3 loop reads CASSPLTSGVIGELFF. Here the CDR3 DNA reads TGTGCCAGCTCACCACTCACGAGTGGTGTTATCGGGGAGCTGTTTTTT.

The chain combines TRBV9 with TRBJ1-1; D gene uncertain. CDR1 is SGDLS and CDR2 is YYNGEE in the germline V gene. The V and J ends lost 4 bases and 6 bases respectively, with 10 bases between them. The CDR3 is 12 amino acids. The CDR3 DNA reads TGTGCCAGCAGCCCGGGGTACTCTGAAGCTTTCTTT. Its translation is CASSPGYSEAFF. The whole variable domain, filled in from reference TRBV9 and TRBJ1-1, reads DSGVTQTPKHLITATGQRVTLRCSPRSGDLSVYWYQQSLDQGLQFLIQYYNGEERAKGNILERFSAQQFPDLHSELNLSSLELGDSALYFCASSPGYSEAFFGQGTRLTVV.

The rearrangement joins TRBV28 to TRBJ2-5; D unclear. The CDR3 is 12 amino acids. Trimming cost V 7 bases and J 1 base, with 7 bases left between them. Germline CDR1 MDHEN, CDR2 SYDVKM. As DNA, the CDR3 is TGTGCCAGCAACAGTCTCCAAGAGACCCAGTACTTC. Amino acid sequence: CASNSLQETQYF.